The text below deals with one T cell receptor (beta chain). Its target is not known. The data derive from a study of T cell responses to AZD1222 COVID-19 vaccine. Study at large: Pooled in the analysis were second doses at about 4 or about 12 weeks.

TCRdb's table, derived via immunoSEQ multiplex PCR, lists solely in-frame clones and lacks some. This sample has some 91,000 clones, with 90% to 95% found just once. Germline-derived CDR1 and CDR2 are LNHDA and SQIVND (reference sequence). This CDR3 spans 14 amino acids. Unmatched junction bases numbered 6, after V lost 9 bases and J lost 2 bases. Overall study findings and caveats: Females made up more of the donors, who were largely white British, and clonal diversity may have come out too low.

The J gene is TRBJ1-3, the V gene TRBV19, with 8 bases fitting TRBD1. This receptor was taken from an adult in good health. The specimen was peripheral blood, collected on day 0 of AZD1222 vaccination. The CDR3 region is CASGETGAGNTIYF. The CDR3 bases are TGTGCCAGCGGGGAGACAGGGGCTGGAAACACCATATATTTT. Supplemented by reference TRBV19 and TRBJ1-3, the full variable domain reads DGGITQSPKYLFRKEGQNVTLSCEQNLNHDAMYWYRQDPGQGLRLIYYSQIVNDFQKGDIAEGYSVSREKKESFPLTVTSAQKNPTAFYLCASGETGAGNTIYFGEGSWLTVV.